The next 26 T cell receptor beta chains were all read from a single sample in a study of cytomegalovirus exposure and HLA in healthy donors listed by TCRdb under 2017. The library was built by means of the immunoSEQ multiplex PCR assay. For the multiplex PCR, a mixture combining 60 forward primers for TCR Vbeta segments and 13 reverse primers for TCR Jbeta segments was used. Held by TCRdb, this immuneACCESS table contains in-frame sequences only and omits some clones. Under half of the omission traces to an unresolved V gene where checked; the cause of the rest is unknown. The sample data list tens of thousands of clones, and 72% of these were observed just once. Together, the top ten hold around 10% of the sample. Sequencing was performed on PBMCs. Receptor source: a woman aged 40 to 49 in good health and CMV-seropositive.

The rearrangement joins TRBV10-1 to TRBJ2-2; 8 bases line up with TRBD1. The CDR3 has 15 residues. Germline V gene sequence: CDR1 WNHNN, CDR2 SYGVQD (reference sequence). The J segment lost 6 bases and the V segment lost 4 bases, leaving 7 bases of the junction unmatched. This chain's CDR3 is CASSGTGGSPGELFF. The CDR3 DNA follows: TGCGCCAGCAGTGGAACAGGGGGTTCACCCGGGGAGCTGTTTTTT.

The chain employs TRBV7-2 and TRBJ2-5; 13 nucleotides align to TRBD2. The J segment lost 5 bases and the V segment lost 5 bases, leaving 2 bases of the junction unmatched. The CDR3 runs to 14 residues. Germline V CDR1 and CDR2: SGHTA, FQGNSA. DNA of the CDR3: TGTGCCAGCAGCCCGGGACTAGCGGGGGAGACCCAGTACTTC. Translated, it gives CASSPGLAGETQYF.

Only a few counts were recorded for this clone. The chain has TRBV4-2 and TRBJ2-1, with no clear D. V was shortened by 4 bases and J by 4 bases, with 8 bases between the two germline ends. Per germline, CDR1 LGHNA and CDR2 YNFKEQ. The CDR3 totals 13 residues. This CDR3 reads CASSRSGYNEQFF. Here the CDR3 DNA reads TGTGCCAGCAGCCGATCGGGTTACAATGAGCAGTTCTTC.

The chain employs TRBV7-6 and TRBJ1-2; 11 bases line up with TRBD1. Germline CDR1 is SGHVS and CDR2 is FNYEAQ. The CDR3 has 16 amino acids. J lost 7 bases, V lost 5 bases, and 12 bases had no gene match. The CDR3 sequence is CASSAGTGGRSFGYTF. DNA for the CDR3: TGTGCCAGCAGCGCCGGGACAGGGGGAAGGTCGTTTGGCTACACCTTC. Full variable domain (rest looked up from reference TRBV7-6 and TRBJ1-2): GAGVSQSPRYKVTKRGQDVALRCDPISGHVSLYWYRQALGQGPEFLTYFNYEAQQDKSGLPNDRFSAERPEGSISTLTIQRTEQRDSAMYRCASSAGTGGRSFGYTFGSGTRLTVV.

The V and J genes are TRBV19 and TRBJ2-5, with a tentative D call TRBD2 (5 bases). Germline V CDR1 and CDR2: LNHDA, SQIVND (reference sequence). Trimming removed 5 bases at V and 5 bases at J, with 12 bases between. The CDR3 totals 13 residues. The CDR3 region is CASSGVARETQYF. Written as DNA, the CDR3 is TGTGCCAGTAGTGGGGTAGCGCGTGAGACCCAGTACTTC.

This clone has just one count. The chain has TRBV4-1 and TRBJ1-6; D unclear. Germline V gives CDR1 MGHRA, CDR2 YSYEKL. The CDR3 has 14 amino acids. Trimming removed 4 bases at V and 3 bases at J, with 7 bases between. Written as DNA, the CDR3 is TGCGCCAGCAGCCGAGGACTCTATAATTCACCCCTCCACTTT. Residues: CASSRGLYNSPLHF.

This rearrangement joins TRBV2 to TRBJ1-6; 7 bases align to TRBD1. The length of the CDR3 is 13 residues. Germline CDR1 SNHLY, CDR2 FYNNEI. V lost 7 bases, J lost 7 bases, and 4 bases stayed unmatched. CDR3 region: CASMGQPNSPLHF. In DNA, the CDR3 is TGTGCCAGCATGGGACAGCCCAATTCACCCCTCCACTTT.

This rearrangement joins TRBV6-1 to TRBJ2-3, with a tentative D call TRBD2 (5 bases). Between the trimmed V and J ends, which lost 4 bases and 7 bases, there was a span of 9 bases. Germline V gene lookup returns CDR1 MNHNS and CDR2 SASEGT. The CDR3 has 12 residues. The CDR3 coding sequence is TGTGCCAGCAGTGCACTAGGGAATACGCAGTATTTT. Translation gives CASSALGNTQYF.

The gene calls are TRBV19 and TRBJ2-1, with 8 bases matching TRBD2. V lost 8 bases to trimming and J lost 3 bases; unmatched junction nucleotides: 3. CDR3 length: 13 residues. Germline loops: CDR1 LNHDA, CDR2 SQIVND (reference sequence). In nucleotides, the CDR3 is TGTGCCAGTCAGCGGGGGAACTACAATGAGCAGTTCTTC. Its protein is CASQRGNYNEQFF.

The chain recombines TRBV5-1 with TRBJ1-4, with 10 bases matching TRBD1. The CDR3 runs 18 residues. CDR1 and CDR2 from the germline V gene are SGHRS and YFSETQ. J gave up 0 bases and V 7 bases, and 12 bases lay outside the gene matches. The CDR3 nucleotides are TGCGCCAGCCGGGACAGGGGTTGGGGGGGAGCAACTAATGAAAAACTGTTTTTT. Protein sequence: CASRDRGWGGATNEKLFF.

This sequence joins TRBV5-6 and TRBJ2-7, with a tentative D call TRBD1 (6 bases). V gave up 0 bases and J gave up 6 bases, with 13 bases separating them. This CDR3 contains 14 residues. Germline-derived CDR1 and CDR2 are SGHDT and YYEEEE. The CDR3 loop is CASSLATGITEQYF. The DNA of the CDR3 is TGTGCCAGCAGCTTGGCGACAGGTATTACCGAGCAGTACTTC.

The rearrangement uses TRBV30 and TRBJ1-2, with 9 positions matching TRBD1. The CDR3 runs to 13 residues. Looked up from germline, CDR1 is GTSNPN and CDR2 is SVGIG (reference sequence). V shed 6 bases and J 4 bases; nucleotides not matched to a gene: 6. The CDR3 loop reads CACPGQGAYGYTF. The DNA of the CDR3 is TGTGCCTGCCCGGGACAGGGCGCCTATGGCTACACCTTC.

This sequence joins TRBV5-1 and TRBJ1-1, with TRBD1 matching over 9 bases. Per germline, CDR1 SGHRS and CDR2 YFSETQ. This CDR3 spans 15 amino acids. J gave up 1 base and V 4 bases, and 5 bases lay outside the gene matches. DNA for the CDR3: TGCGCCAGCAGCATCGGGGGACAGGGGAACACTGAAGCTTTCTTT. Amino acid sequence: CASSIGGQGNTEAFF.

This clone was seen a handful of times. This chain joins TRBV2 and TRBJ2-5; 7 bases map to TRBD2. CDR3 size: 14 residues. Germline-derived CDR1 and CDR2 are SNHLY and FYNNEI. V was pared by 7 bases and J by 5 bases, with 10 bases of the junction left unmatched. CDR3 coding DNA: TGTGCCAGCACTAGAGCGGGGCCAAGGGAGACCCAGTACTTC. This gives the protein CASTRAGPRETQYF.

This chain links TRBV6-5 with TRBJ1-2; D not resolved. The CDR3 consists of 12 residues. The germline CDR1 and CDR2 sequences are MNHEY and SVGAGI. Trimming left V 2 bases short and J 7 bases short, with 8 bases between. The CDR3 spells CASSYGLGGYTF. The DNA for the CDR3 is TGTGCCAGCAGTTACGGGCTGGGTGGCTACACCTTC.

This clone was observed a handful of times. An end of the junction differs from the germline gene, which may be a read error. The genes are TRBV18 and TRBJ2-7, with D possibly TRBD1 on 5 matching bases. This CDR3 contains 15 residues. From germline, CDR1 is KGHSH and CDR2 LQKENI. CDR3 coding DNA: TGTGCCAGCTTGAAGGATGCAGGGTTCTCCTCCGAGCAGTACTTC. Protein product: CASLKDAGFSSEQYF.

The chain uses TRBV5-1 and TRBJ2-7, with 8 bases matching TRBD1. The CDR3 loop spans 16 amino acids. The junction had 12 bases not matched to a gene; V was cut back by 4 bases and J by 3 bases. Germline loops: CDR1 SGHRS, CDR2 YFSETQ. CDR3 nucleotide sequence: TGCGCCAGCAGCCCACAGGGGGTCCAGGGTCTCTACGAGCAGTACTTC. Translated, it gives CASSPQGVQGLYEQYF.

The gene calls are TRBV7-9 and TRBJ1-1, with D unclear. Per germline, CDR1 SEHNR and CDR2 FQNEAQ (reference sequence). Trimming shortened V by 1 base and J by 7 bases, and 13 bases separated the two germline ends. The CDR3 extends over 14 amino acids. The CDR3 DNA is TGTGCCAGCAGCTTAGATGGCCTCAACGTTGAAGCTTTCTTT. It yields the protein CASSLDGLNVEAFF.

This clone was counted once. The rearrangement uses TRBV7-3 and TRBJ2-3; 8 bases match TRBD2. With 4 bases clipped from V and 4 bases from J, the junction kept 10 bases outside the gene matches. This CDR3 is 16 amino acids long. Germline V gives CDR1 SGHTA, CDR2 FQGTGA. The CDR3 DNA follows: TGTGCCAGCAGCTATGACGGGGGGGCCACCGCAGATACGCAGTATTTT. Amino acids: CASSYDGGATADTQYF.

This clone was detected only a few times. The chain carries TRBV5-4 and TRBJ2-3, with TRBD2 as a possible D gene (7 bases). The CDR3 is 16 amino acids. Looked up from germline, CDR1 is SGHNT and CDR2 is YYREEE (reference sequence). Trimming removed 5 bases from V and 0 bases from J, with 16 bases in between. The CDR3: CASRRGTLASTDTQYF. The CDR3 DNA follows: TGTGCCAGCAGGCGGGGGACACTGGCTAGCACAGATACGCAGTATTTT.

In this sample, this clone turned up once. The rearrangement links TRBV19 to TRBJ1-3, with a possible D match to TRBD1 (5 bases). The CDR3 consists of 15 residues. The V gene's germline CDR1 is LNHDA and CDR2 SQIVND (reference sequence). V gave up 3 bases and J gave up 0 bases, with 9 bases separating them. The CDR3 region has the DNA TGTGCCAGTAGTATGGGACTGAGCTCTGGAAACACCATATATTTT. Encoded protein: CASSMGLSSGNTIYF.

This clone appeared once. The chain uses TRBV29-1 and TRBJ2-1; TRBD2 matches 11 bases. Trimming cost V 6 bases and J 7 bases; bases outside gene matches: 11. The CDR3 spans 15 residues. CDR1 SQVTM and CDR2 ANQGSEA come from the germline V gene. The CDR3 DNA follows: TGCAGCGTCGCCCCCATAGCGGGGGGGGTTAATGAGCAGTTCTTC. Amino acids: CSVAPIAGGVNEQFF.

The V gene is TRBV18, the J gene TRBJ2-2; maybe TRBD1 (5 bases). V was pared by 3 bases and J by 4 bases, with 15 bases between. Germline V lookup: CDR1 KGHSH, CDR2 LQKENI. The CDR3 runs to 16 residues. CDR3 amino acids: CASSPQTGDSTGELFF. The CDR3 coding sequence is TGTGCCAGCTCACCGCAAACAGGAGACTCCACCGGGGAGCTGTTTTTT.

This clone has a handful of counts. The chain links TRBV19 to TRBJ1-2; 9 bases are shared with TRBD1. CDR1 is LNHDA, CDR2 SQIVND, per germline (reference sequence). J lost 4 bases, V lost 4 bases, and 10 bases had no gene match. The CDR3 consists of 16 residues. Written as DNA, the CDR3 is TGTGCCAGTAGTAACCCCAGACAGGGGGAATTCTATGGCTACACCTTC. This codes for CASSNPRQGEFYGYTF.

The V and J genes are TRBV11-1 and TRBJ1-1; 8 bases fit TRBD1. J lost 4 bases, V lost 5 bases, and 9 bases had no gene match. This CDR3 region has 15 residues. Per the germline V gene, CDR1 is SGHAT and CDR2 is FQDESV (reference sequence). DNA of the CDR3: TGTGCCAGCAGCCAAGGACAGGGTTCGGTCACTGAAGCTTTCTTT. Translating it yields CASSQGQGSVTEAFF.

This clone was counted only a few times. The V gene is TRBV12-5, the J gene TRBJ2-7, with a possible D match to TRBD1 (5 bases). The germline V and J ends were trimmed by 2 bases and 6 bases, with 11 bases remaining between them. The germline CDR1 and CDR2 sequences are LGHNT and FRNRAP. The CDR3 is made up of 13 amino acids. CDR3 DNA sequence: TGTGCTAGTGGTTTGCTCCCAGACAGCGAGCAGTACTTC. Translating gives CASGLLPDSEQYF.